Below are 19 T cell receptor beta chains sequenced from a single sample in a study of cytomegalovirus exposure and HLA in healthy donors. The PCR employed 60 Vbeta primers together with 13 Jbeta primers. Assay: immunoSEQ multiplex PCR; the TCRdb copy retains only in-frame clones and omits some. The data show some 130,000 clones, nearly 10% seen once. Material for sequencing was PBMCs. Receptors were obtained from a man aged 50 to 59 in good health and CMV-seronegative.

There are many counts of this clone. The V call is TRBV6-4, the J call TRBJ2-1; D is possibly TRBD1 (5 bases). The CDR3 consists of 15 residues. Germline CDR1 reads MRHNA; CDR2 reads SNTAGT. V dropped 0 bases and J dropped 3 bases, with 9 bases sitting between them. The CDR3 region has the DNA TGTGCCAGCAGTGACTCGATAGGGGACTACAATGAGCAGTTCTTC. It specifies CASSDSIGDYNEQFF.

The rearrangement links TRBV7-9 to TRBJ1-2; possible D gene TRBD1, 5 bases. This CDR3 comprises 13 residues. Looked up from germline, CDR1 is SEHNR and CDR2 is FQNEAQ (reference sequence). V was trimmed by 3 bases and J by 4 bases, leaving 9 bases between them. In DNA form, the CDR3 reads TGTGCCAGCAGCTTTCAGGGTTTCTATGGCTACACCTTC. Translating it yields CASSFQGFYGYTF. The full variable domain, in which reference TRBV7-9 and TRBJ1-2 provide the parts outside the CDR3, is DTGVSQNPRHKITKRGQNVTFRCDPISEHNRLYWYRQTLGQGPEFLTYFQNEAQLEKSRLLSDRFSAERPKGSFSTLEIQRTEQGDSAMYLCASSFQGFYGYTFGSGTRLTVV.

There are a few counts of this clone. CDR3 bases: TGTGCCAGCAGTTACCGGTACGAGCAGTACTTC. Its translation is CASSYRYEQYF. This sequence joins TRBV6-6 and TRBJ2-7; no clear D. The CDR3 has 11 amino acids. Germline CDR1 is MNHNY and CDR2 is SVGAGI (reference sequence). Between the trimmed V and J ends, which lost 2 bases and 4 bases, there was a span of 3 bases.

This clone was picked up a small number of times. DNA for the CDR3: TGTGCCAGCAGCTTAGTGCCCACGAGCTCCTACAATGAGCAGTTCTTC. As protein: CASSLVPTSSYNEQFF. The chain combines TRBV11-2 with TRBJ2-1; D is uncertain. The length of the CDR3 is 16 residues. Germline CDR1 reads SGHAT; CDR2 reads FQNNGV. V was shortened by 1 base and J by 0 bases, with 10 bases between the two germline ends.

CDR3 coding DNA: TGTGCCAGCAGCTTAGGGTCAGGGAGGGGAAAACTGTTTTTT. Encoded protein: CASSLGSGRGKLFF. This chain joins TRBV13 and TRBJ1-4; weak D call: TRBD1 (5 bases). The CDR3 loop spans 14 amino acids. V lost 0 bases to trimming and J lost 10 bases, with 12 bases between them. CDR1 is PRHDT and CDR2 is FYEKMQ in the germline V gene (reference sequence).

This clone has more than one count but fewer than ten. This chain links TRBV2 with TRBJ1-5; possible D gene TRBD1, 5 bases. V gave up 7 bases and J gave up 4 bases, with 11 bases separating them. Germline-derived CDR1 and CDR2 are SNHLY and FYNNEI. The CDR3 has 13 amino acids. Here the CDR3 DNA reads TGTGCCAGCATCGGCAGGGTGAATCAGCCCCAGCATTTT. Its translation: CASIGRVNQPQHF. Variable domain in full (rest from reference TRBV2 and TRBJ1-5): EPEVTQTPSHQVTQMGQEVILRCVPISNHLYFYWYRQILGQKVEFLVSFYNNEISEKSEIFDDQFSVERPDGSNFTLKIRSTKLEDSAMYFCASIGRVNQPQHFGDGTRLSIL.

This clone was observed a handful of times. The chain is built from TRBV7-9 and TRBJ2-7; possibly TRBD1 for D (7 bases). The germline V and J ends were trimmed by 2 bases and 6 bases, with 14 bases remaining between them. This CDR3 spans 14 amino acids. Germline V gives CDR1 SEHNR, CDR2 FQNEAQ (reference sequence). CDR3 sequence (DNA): TGTGCCAGCAGCTTAAGCACAGGGGAGGCCGAGCAGTACTTC. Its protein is CASSLSTGEAEQYF.

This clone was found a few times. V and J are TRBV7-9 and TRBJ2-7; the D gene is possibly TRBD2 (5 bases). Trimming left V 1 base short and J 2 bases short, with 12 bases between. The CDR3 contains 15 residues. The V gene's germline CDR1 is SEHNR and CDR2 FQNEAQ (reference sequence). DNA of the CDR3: TGTGCCAGCAGCTTAGGAGCGGCTCCCACCTACGAGCAGTACTTC. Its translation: CASSLGAAPTYEQYF. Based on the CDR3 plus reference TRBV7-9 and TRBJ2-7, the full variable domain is DTGVSQNPRHKITKRGQNVTFRCDPISEHNRLYWYRQTLGQGPEFLTYFQNEAQLEKSRLLSDRFSAERPKGSFSTLEIQRTEQGDSAMYLCASSLGAAPTYEQYFGPGTRLTVT.

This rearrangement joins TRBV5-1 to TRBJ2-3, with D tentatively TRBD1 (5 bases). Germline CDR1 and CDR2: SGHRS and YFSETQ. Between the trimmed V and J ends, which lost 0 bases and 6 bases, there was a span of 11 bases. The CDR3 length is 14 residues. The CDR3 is CASSLALGVDTQYF. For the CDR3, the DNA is TGCGCCAGCAGCTTGGCCTTAGGGGTGGATACGCAGTATTTT.

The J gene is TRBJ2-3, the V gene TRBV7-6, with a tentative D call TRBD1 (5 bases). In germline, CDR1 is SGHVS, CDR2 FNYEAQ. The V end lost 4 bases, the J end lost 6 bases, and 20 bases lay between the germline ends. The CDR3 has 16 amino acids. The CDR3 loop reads CASSSTPTGAPDTQYF. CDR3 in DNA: TGTGCCAGCAGCTCAACTCCAACAGGAGCCCCCGATACGCAGTATTTT.

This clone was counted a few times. The CDR3 DNA follows: TGTGCCAGCAGCCTTACCGGGACAGGGGGCGAGGTCGGCTATGGCTACACCTTC. This gives the protein CASSLTGTGGEVGYGYTF. The chain is built from TRBV4-2 and TRBJ1-2; TRBD1 matches at 12 bases. This CDR3 contains 18 residues. V dropped 4 bases and J dropped 4; count of bases not matched to a gene: 13. Germline V CDR1 and CDR2: LGHNA, YNFKEQ.

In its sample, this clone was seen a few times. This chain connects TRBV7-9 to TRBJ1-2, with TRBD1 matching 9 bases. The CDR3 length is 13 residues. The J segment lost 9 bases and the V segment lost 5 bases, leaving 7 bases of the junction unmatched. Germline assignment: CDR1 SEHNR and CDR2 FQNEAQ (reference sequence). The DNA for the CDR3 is TGTGCCAGCAGCCAATCGGACAGGGGCAGCTACACCTTC. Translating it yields CASSQSDRGSYTF.

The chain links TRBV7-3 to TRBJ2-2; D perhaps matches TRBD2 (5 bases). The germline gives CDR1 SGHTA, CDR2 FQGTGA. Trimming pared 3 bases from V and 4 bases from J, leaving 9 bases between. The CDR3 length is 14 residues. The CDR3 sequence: CASSFNGITGELFF. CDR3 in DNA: TGTGCCAGCAGCTTTAACGGGATCACCGGGGAGCTGTTTTTT.

The CDR3, as DNA: TGTGCCAGCAGCCGGGACTTTTTACTAGCCAAAAACATTCAGTACTTC. It encodes CASSRDFLLAKNIQYF. This chain joins TRBV11-2 and TRBJ2-4; D perhaps matches TRBD2 (6 bases). Germline CDR1 SGHAT, CDR2 FQNNGV. The CDR3 extends over 16 amino acids. Trimming shortened V by 5 bases and J by 0 bases, and 14 bases separated the two germline ends.

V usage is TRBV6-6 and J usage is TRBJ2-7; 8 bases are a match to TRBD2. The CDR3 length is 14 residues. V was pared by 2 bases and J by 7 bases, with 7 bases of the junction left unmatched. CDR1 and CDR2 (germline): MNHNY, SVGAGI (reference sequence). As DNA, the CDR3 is TGTGCCAGCAGTTACCAGCGGGAGCGTGGAGAGCAGTACTTC. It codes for CASSYQRERGEQYF.

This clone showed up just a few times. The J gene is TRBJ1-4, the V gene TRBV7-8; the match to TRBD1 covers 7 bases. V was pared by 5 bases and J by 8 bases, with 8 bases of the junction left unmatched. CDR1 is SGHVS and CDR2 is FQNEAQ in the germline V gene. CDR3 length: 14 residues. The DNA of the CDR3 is TGTGCCAGCAGCCCTAACAGGGGAAGCGAAAAACTGTTTTTT. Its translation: CASSPNRGSEKLFF.

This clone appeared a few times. The CDR3 reads CASSPDGLGTEAFF. The CDR3 DNA reads as TGTGCCAGCAGCCCCGACGGGTTGGGCACTGAAGCTTTCTTT. The genes are TRBV11-3 and TRBJ1-1; D uncertain. Per germline, CDR1 SGHNT and CDR2 YENEEA. The CDR3 spans 14 residues. Trimming stripped 5 bases from V and 4 bases from J, with 14 bases between.

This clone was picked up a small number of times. CDR3 sequence (DNA): TGTGCCATCAGTGAGGCAGGGGCTAACCAAGAGACCCAGTACTTC. Amino acid sequence: CAISEAGANQETQYF. This sequence joins TRBV10-3 and TRBJ2-5, with a tentative D call TRBD1 (6 bases). This CDR3 region has 15 residues. Germline V gene sequence: CDR1 ENHRY, CDR2 SYGVKD. V dropped 2 bases and J dropped 0 bases, with 10 bases sitting between them.

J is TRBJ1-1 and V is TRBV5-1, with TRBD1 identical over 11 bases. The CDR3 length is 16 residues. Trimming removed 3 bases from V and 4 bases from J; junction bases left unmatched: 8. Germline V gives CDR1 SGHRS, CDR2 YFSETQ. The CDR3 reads CASSSMPGTGGTEAFF. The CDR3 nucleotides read TGCGCCAGCAGCTCAATGCCAGGGACAGGGGGCACTGAAGCTTTCTTT.